This is a list of T cell receptor beta chains from one sample in a study of blood T cell repertoires in COVID-19. The data were produced by immunoSEQ multiplex PCR, yet TCRdb's version contains in-frame clones alone and is incomplete. The sample holds approximately 230,000 clones, around 86% seen once. Sequenced sample: PBMCs or T cells enriched from blood (not recorded which). The source of these receptors is a man aged 40-50 years who had recovered from COVID-19. Both conserved end residues are part of each CDR3. The order of the fields is CDR3 DNA, CDR3 protein, V gene, D gene, J gene, clone size. A D gene is named only where the DNA matches it firmly. A row's size may be missing; if present it is once, few, many or a size class.

cdr3_nt: TGTGCCAGCAGACGGGACAGGGGGCCCCACGAGCAGTACTTC
cdr3_aa: CASRRDRGPHEQYF
v_call: TRBV5-4
d_call: TRBD1
j_call: TRBJ2-7
clone_size: .

cdr3_nt: TGTGCCAGCAGCTTGGGGTCCGGGGTCCGTAATTCACCCCTCCACTTT
cdr3_aa: CASSLGSGVRNSPLHF
v_call: TRBV7-9
d_call: .
j_call: TRBJ1-6
clone_size: .

cdr3_nt: TGTGCCAGTAGTGCCGAGTCCGAAAAACTGTTTTTT
cdr3_aa: CASSAESEKLFF
v_call: TRBV19
d_call: .
j_call: TRBJ1-4
clone_size: .

cdr3_nt: TGTGCCAGCAGCGTAGAGGTGGGCAGCTCCTACAATGAGCAGTTCTTC
cdr3_aa: CASSVEVGSSYNEQFF
v_call: TRBV9
d_call: .
j_call: TRBJ2-1
clone_size: once

cdr3_nt: TGTGCCAGCAGCCCTGGGACAGGGGGAGACACTGAAGCTTTCTTT
cdr3_aa: CASSPGTGGDTEAFF
v_call: TRBV7-3
d_call: TRBD1
j_call: TRBJ1-1
clone_size: .

cdr3_nt: TGTGCCACCAGAGCCGGGACAGACTACACCGGGGAGCTGTTTTTT
cdr3_aa: CATRAGTDYTGELFF
v_call: TRBV28
d_call: TRBD1
j_call: TRBJ2-2
clone_size: .

cdr3_nt: TGTGCCAGCATCTCGATCGGGCAGGGGAGTGAAAAACTGTTTTTT
cdr3_aa: CASISIGQGSEKLFF
v_call: TRBV2
d_call: .
j_call: TRBJ1-4
clone_size: few

cdr3_nt: TGCGCCAGCAGCCAAGATGGAGACAGTTACACAGATACGCAGTATTTT
cdr3_aa: CASSQDGDSYTDTQYF
v_call: TRBV4-3
d_call: .
j_call: TRBJ2-3
clone_size: .

cdr3_nt: TGCAGCGTTGAAGAACAGGGTCAAGTCCAGCATTTT
cdr3_aa: CSVEEQGQVQHF
v_call: TRBV29-1
d_call: .
j_call: TRBJ1-5
clone_size: .

cdr3_nt: TGCAGCGTTGTTGGGCAGTTTTCTCCAAGGAACGAGCAGTACTTC
cdr3_aa: CSVVGQFSPRNEQYF
v_call: TRBV29-1
d_call: .
j_call: TRBJ2-7
clone_size: .

cdr3_nt: TGTGCCTGGAGAGGTCAGGGGGCTATAGCTAACTATGGCTACACCTTC
cdr3_aa: CAWRGQGAIANYGYTF
v_call: TRBV30
d_call: TRBD1
j_call: TRBJ1-2
clone_size: .

cdr3_nt: TGTGCCAGCAGTGTGTCGGACCTCGACAGGGTAAATCAGCCCCAGCATTTT
cdr3_aa: CASSVSDLDRVNQPQHF
v_call: TRBV6-2/TRBV6-3
d_call: TRBD1
j_call: TRBJ1-5
clone_size: .

cdr3_nt: TGTGCCAGCAGTGACTCCGACAGGGGGAGGACTGAAGCTTTCTTT
cdr3_aa: CASSDSDRGRTEAFF
v_call: TRBV6-4
d_call: TRBD1
j_call: TRBJ1-1
clone_size: .

cdr3_nt: TGTGCCAGTAGTTCCGCGACAGGGGGTATCGAGCAGTACTTC
cdr3_aa: CASSSATGGIEQYF
v_call: TRBV19
d_call: TRBD1
j_call: TRBJ2-7
clone_size: .

cdr3_nt: TGCGCCAGCAGCCTCCACGGGGGACTAGCGGGGGTTAGCTCCTACAATGAGCAGTTCTTC
cdr3_aa: CASSLHGGLAGVSSYNEQFF
v_call: TRBV4-3
d_call: TRBD2
j_call: TRBJ2-1
clone_size: .

cdr3_nt: TGTGCCAGCAGCCAAGGTTTAGGGGGCACAGATACGCAGTATTTT
cdr3_aa: CASSQGLGGTDTQYF
v_call: TRBV3-1/TRBV3-2
d_call: .
j_call: TRBJ2-3
clone_size: .

cdr3_nt: TGCGCCAGCAGTACCCGGTTTGGAAACACCATATATTTT
cdr3_aa: CASSTRFGNTIYF
v_call: TRBV10-1
d_call: .
j_call: TRBJ1-3
clone_size: few

cdr3_nt: TGTGCCAGCAGCCACCGTCCCAGCACAGATACGCAGTATTTT
cdr3_aa: CASSHRPSTDTQYF
v_call: TRBV3-1/TRBV3-2
d_call: .
j_call: TRBJ2-3
clone_size: .

cdr3_nt: TGTGCCAGCAGCTTTGTAAGACAGGCTCGGTATGGCTACACCTTC
cdr3_aa: CASSFVRQARYGYTF
v_call: TRBV11-1
d_call: .
j_call: TRBJ1-2
clone_size: once

cdr3_nt: TGCGCCAGCAGCCAAGATGTAGGGGAGGGATATGGCTACACCTTC
cdr3_aa: CASSQDVGEGYGYTF
v_call: TRBV4-3
d_call: .
j_call: TRBJ1-2
clone_size: .

cdr3_nt: TGTGCCAGCAGCCAAGGGGGGGGAGCGATAACTGAAGCTTTCTTT
cdr3_aa: CASSQGGGAITEAFF
v_call: TRBV3-1/TRBV3-2
d_call: .
j_call: TRBJ1-1
clone_size: .

cdr3_nt: TGTGCCAGCAGCCGCGGGCAGGCGAACACTGAAGCTTTCTTT
cdr3_aa: CASSRGQANTEAFF
v_call: TRBV5-4
d_call: .
j_call: TRBJ1-1
clone_size: .

cdr3_nt: TGTGCCAGCACAGACAAAATAAGGGAGCTGTTTTTT
cdr3_aa: CASTDKIRELFF
v_call: TRBV6-5
d_call: .
j_call: TRBJ2-2
clone_size: .

cdr3_nt: TGTGCCAGCAGCGACACAGGGGACACTGAAGCTTTCTTT
cdr3_aa: CASSDTGDTEAFF
v_call: TRBV2
d_call: TRBD1
j_call: TRBJ1-1
clone_size: many

cdr3_nt: TGTGCCTGGAGTGTAAGGGGACAGGGGGATCAGCCCCAGCATTTT
cdr3_aa: CAWSVRGQGDQPQHF
v_call: TRBV30
d_call: TRBD1
j_call: TRBJ1-5
clone_size: .

cdr3_nt: TGTGCCAGCAGCTTGACGGGACAAGGCCAGCCCCAGCATTTT
cdr3_aa: CASSLTGQGQPQHF
v_call: TRBV11-2
d_call: .
j_call: TRBJ1-5
clone_size: .

cdr3_nt: TGTGCCAGCAGCCCCCGGGGTCTGATGTACGAGCAGTACTTC
cdr3_aa: CASSPRGLMYEQYF
v_call: TRBV6-5
d_call: .
j_call: TRBJ2-7
clone_size: .

cdr3_nt: TGTGCCAGCAGCTCACCGGTCTACACCGGGGAGCTGTTTTTT
cdr3_aa: CASSSPVYTGELFF
v_call: TRBV7-2
d_call: .
j_call: TRBJ2-2
clone_size: .

cdr3_nt: TGTGCCAGCAGGGAGGGCCGAAACACTGAAGCTTTCTTT
cdr3_aa: CASREGRNTEAFF
v_call: TRBV6-5
d_call: .
j_call: TRBJ1-1
clone_size: .

cdr3_nt: TGTGCCTGGAGTGTAGGGACACACACCGGGGAGCTGTTTTTT
cdr3_aa: CAWSVGTHTGELFF
v_call: TRBV30
d_call: .
j_call: TRBJ2-2
clone_size: .

cdr3_nt: TGTGCCGGGGGGGAGCCCCAGCATTTT
cdr3_aa: CAGGEPQHF
v_call: TRBV7-9
d_call: .
j_call: TRBJ1-5
clone_size: .

cdr3_nt: TGTGCCAGCAGCTCTCAGGGGGCGACCTATGGCTACACCTTC
cdr3_aa: CASSSQGATYGYTF
v_call: TRBV7-6
d_call: TRBD1
j_call: TRBJ1-2
clone_size: .

cdr3_nt: TGTGCCAGCAGTTACCGTAGCGGGGCCCTCCTTCAGGAGCAGTTCTTC
cdr3_aa: CASSYRSGALLQEQFF
v_call: TRBV6-5
d_call: TRBD2
j_call: TRBJ2-1
clone_size: .

cdr3_nt: TGCGCCAGCAGCTTGGAGCCAGGGCGCAATCAGCCCCAGCATTTT
cdr3_aa: CASSLEPGRNQPQHF
v_call: TRBV5-1
d_call: .
j_call: TRBJ1-5
clone_size: .

cdr3_nt: TGTGCCAGTAGTGGATCAGGGGGCGGCGGCTACACCTTC
cdr3_aa: CASSGSGGGGYTF
v_call: TRBV19
d_call: TRBD1
j_call: TRBJ1-2
clone_size: .

cdr3_nt: TGTGCCATCAGCCGACAGGGGGACCAGCAGTACTTC
cdr3_aa: CAISRQGDQQYF
v_call: TRBV10-3
d_call: TRBD1
j_call: TRBJ2-7
clone_size: .

cdr3_nt: TGTGCCTGGATGCAGGGGGCAATATCTAACTATGGCTACACCTTC
cdr3_aa: CAWMQGAISNYGYTF
v_call: TRBV30
d_call: TRBD1
j_call: TRBJ1-2
clone_size: .

cdr3_nt: TGTGCCAGCACCATCCGGGGCGGGGGGTTGCGGGAGCAGTTCTTC
cdr3_aa: CASTIRGGGLREQFF
v_call: TRBV11-1
d_call: TRBD2
j_call: TRBJ2-1
clone_size: .

cdr3_nt: TGTGCCAGCAGCCAACTAGCGGGGTCCACAGATACGCAGTATTTT
cdr3_aa: CASSQLAGSTDTQYF
v_call: TRBV4-2
d_call: TRBD2
j_call: TRBJ2-3
clone_size: .

cdr3_nt: TGTGCCAGCAGTTTTAGCGGGGGGACAGATACGCAGTATTTT
cdr3_aa: CASSFSGGTDTQYF
v_call: TRBV7-2
d_call: TRBD2
j_call: TRBJ2-3
clone_size: many

cdr3_nt: TGTGCCAGCAGTATCCACAGGGTGAACACTGAAGCTTTCTTT
cdr3_aa: CASSIHRVNTEAFF
v_call: TRBV28
d_call: .
j_call: TRBJ1-1
clone_size: .

cdr3_nt: TGTGCCAGCAGTTACTCCGGTCAAGAGACCCAGTACTTC
cdr3_aa: CASSYSGQETQYF
v_call: TRBV6-5
d_call: .
j_call: TRBJ2-5
clone_size: once

cdr3_nt: TGTGCCAGCAGCTTAACGTGGCAGGGGGCAGATACGCAGTATTTT
cdr3_aa: CASSLTWQGADTQYF
v_call: TRBV7-3
d_call: TRBD1
j_call: TRBJ2-3
clone_size: .

cdr3_nt: TGTGCCAGCAGCACCGAGGGACAGGCTAATGAAAAACTGTTTTTT
cdr3_aa: CASSTEGQANEKLFF
v_call: TRBV5-8
d_call: TRBD1
j_call: TRBJ1-4
clone_size: .

cdr3_nt: TGTGCCAGCAGTGATGAAGAGGGAATGACGGGCTACACCTTC
cdr3_aa: CASSDEEGMTGYTF
v_call: TRBV2
d_call: .
j_call: TRBJ1-2
clone_size: .

cdr3_nt: TGTGCCAGCGGATTTGGGGGCTACGACAATGAGCAGTTCTTC
cdr3_aa: CASGFGGYDNEQFF
v_call: TRBV28
d_call: .
j_call: TRBJ2-1
clone_size: .

cdr3_nt: TGTGCCAGCAGGCCCGGACAGGGTGCTGGCTACACCTTC
cdr3_aa: CASRPGQGAGYTF
v_call: TRBV2
d_call: TRBD1
j_call: TRBJ1-2
clone_size: few

cdr3_nt: TGTGCCAGCAGCTTGGGGCCGAACAATCAGCCCCAGCATTTT
cdr3_aa: CASSLGPNNQPQHF
v_call: TRBV5-6
d_call: .
j_call: TRBJ1-5
clone_size: .

cdr3_nt: TGTGCCAGTAGTCCCGGGACAGACACCTACGAGCAGTACTTC
cdr3_aa: CASSPGTDTYEQYF
v_call: TRBV19
d_call: TRBD1
j_call: TRBJ2-7
clone_size: .

cdr3_nt: TGTGCCATCAGTAGTCCGGGACTATCCTACGAGCAGTACTTC
cdr3_aa: CAISSPGLSYEQYF
v_call: TRBV10-3
d_call: TRBD2
j_call: TRBJ2-7
clone_size: .

cdr3_nt: TGTGCCAGTAGTATTAGCAACTATGGCTACACCTTC
cdr3_aa: CASSISNYGYTF
v_call: TRBV19
d_call: .
j_call: TRBJ1-2
clone_size: few

cdr3_nt: TGTGCCAGTAGTTGGGGAGGGGGACATGGCTACACCTTC
cdr3_aa: CASSWGGGHGYTF
v_call: TRBV19
d_call: .
j_call: TRBJ1-2
clone_size: .

cdr3_nt: TGTGCCAGCAGGGGTCCACAGGGGGCTCACACTGAAGCTTTCTTT
cdr3_aa: CASRGPQGAHTEAFF
v_call: TRBV6-5
d_call: TRBD1
j_call: TRBJ1-1
clone_size: once

cdr3_nt: TGTGCCAGCGGACACAGGGGTCCCAATGAGCAGTTCTTC
cdr3_aa: CASGHRGPNEQFF
v_call: TRBV6-5
d_call: TRBD1
j_call: TRBJ2-1
clone_size: .

cdr3_nt: TGCAGCGCCCGGGGTAGCGGTCTTAGGGGTACCTACAATGAGCAGTTCTTC
cdr3_aa: CSARGSGLRGTYNEQFF
v_call: TRBV29-1
d_call: .
j_call: TRBJ2-1
clone_size: .

cdr3_nt: TGTGCCAGCAGTTGGGGGGGACGAGTCTCCTACAATGAGCAGTTCTTC
cdr3_aa: CASSWGGRVSYNEQFF
v_call: TRBV21-1
d_call: .
j_call: TRBJ2-1
clone_size: .

cdr3_nt: TGTGCCAGCAGTTCGTCGGGTGCAGGGCGCAATCAGCCCCAGCATTTT
cdr3_aa: CASSSSGAGRNQPQHF
v_call: TRBV6-5
d_call: .
j_call: TRBJ1-5
clone_size: .

cdr3_nt: TGTGCCAGTAGAGGGGGCCCTGGGAATGGCTACACCTTC
cdr3_aa: CASRGGPGNGYTF
v_call: TRBV19
d_call: TRBD1
j_call: TRBJ1-2
clone_size: .